What follows are 10 T cell receptor beta chains derived from one specimen sequenced in a study of CD8 T cells in Susac syndrome. Reverse transcription of about 0.5 to 1 ug RNA was carried out with random hexamers. TCRdb ran MiXCR on the immunoSEQ multiplex PCR reads and lists one entry per CDR3 protein. The data hold approximately 150,000 distinct CDR3 sequences, with about 94% observed a single time. The sample taken for sequencing was CD4+ T cells from PBMCs. These receptors all stem from a human donor in good health.

The chain couples TRBV29-1 to TRBJ1-2; 10 positions agree with TRBD1. There are 10 residues in the CDR3. V was pared by 1 base and J by 13 bases, with 0 bases of the junction left unmatched. The germline V gene encodes CDR1 SQVTM and CDR2 ANQGSEA. DNA of the CDR3: TGCAGCGTTGAAGGGACAGGGGGCACCTTC. Protein sequence: CSVEGTGGTF.

The count of this clonotype is one. The J gene is TRBJ1-3, the V gene TRBV20-1, with D unclear. CDR3 length equals 17 residues. Germline CDR1 and CDR2: DFQATT and SNEGSKA (reference sequence). Trimming took 6 bases from V and 1 from J, leaving 22 bases between them. CDR3 protein: CSALEIWRATSGNTIYF. The CDR3 DNA is TGCAGTGCGTTGGAAATTTGGAGGGCCACTTCTGGAAACACCATATATTTT.

The genes are TRBV11-2 and TRBJ1-2, with D perhaps matching TRBD1 (6 bases). V was pared by 5 bases and J by 6 bases, with 10 bases between. Germline CDR1 is SGHAT and CDR2 is FQNNGV. This CDR3 is 12 amino acids long. The CDR3 protein is CASSREGDGYTF. CDR3 DNA sequence: TGTGCCAGCAGCCGTGAGGGGGATGGCTACACCTTC.

The chain couples TRBV18 to TRBJ1-4; D is unresolved. The CDR3 has 13 amino acids. Trimming removed 1 base from V and 7 bases from J, with 7 bases in between. Looked up from germline, CDR1 is KGHSH and CDR2 is LQKENI. For the CDR3, the DNA is TGTGCCAGCTCACCACGGACGGCTGAAAAACTGTTTTTT. This sequence encodes CASSPRTAEKLFF. The whole variable domain, remainder taken from reference TRBV18 and TRBJ1-4, is NAGVMQNPRHLVRRRGQEARLRCSPMKGHSHVYWYRQLPEEGLKFMVYLQKENIIDESGMPKERFSAEFPKEGPSILRIQQVVRGDSAAYFCASSPRTAEKLFFGSGTQLSVL.

This clonotype was recorded once. This chain uses TRBV20-1 with TRBJ2-5; 7 bases agree with TRBD2. Germline CDR1 and CDR2: DFQATT and SNEGSKA (reference sequence). The J segment lost 3 bases and the V segment lost 2 bases, leaving 0 bases of the junction unmatched. The CDR3 consists of 12 residues. The CDR3 coding sequence is TGCAGTGCTAGACTAGCGGAAGAGACCCAGTACTTC. Translating it yields CSARLAEETQYF.

The V gene is TRBV12-3 or TRBV12-4, the J gene TRBJ1-1; D remains ambiguous. The CDR3 has 13 amino acids. Deletions cut 2 bases from V and 7 bases from J, with 11 bases between. CDR3 protein: CASSLRHLFEAFF. The CDR3 coding sequence is TGTGCCAGCAGTTTAAGGCACCTTTTTGAAGCTTTCTTT.

The chain joins TRBV29-1 to TRBJ1-1; D may be TRBD1 (5 bases). The V gene's germline CDR1 is SQVTM and CDR2 ANQGSEA. This CDR3 comprises 14 residues. Trimming cost V 7 bases and J 6 bases, with 21 bases left between them. CDR3 bases: TGCAGCGCCCCACTAGCAGGGCCTGCCGCTGAAGCTTTCTTT. This codes for CSAPLAGPAAEAFF.

V usage is TRBV20-1 and J usage is TRBJ1-2, with a possible D match to TRBD1 (6 bases). V dropped 3 bases and J dropped 2 bases, with 7 bases sitting between them. The length of the CDR3 is 12 residues. Per germline, CDR1 DFQATT and CDR2 SNEGSKA (reference sequence). The CDR3 is CSASTGNYGYTF. The CDR3, as DNA: TGCAGTGCTAGTACAGGGAACTATGGCTACACCTTC.

V and J are TRBV6-2 or TRBV6-3 and TRBJ2-6; 15 bases are shared with TRBD2. Trimming at V came to 7 bases and at J to 2 bases, leaving 12 bases not matched to a gene. CDR3 length: 20 amino acids. Germline V gives CDR1 MNHEY, CDR2 SVGEGT. For the CDR3, the DNA is TGTGCCAGCACCGAGGGACTAGCGGGGGGCTCCGGACCTGGGGCCAACGTCCTGACTTTC. Protein sequence: CASTEGLAGGSGPGANVLTF.

CDR3 protein: CASSSSPGTTEAFF. For the CDR3, the DNA is TGTGCCAGCAGCTCAAGCCCGGGTACCACTGAAGCTTTCTTT. The chain is built from TRBV7-3 and TRBJ1-1; D ambiguous. The germline V and J ends were trimmed by 4 bases and 4 bases, with 13 bases remaining between them. Germline V lookup: CDR1 SGHTA, CDR2 FQGTGA. The CDR3 is made up of 14 amino acids.